This T cell receptor beta chain was identified during a study of T cells after yellow fever vaccination. Study outcomes and limitations: At 95% to 96% for CD4 and almost 90% for CD8, most primary-vaccination clones showed up again after the booster.

Germline assignment: CDR1 SGHTA and CDR2 FQGNSA. There are 13 residues in the CDR3. Trimming shortened V by 5 bases and J by 6 bases, and 13 bases separated the two germline ends. Comment on this clonotype: Its antigen is not identified.

TCRdb processed the 5' RACE reads anew with MiXCR; each CDR3 protein has one entry. The table includes 150,000 to 200,000 distinct CDR3 sequences, roughly 9.6% detected once. The receptor comes from a man aged 18 to 29 who received the YFV17D yellow fever vaccine. The source was CD8+ T cells sorted from PBMCs, collected 15 days after the yellow fever booster vaccination. The J gene is TRBJ1-1, the V gene TRBV7-2, with D perhaps TRBD1 (6 bases). For the CDR3, the DNA is TGTGCCAGCAGCCTCGGGGACATGGCTGAAGCTTTCTTT. Translated, it gives CASSLGDMAEAFF.